These 17 T cell receptor beta chains share one sample of origin, sequenced in a study of blood T cell repertoires in COVID-19. The assay was immunoSEQ multiplex PCR, and TCRdb's table has in-frame clones only and misses some. The sample lists a few hundred thousand clones; about 86% were seen once. Specimen: PBMCs or T cells enriched from blood (not recorded which). The receptors were gathered from a woman aged 45-60 years who had recovered from COVID-19.

CDR3 loop: CASSLVGGSYEQYF. DNA for the CDR3: TGTGCCAGCAGCTTAGTGGGGGGATCCTACGAGCAGTACTTC. The chain uses TRBV7-2 and TRBJ2-7, with D possibly matching TRBD2 (6 bases). Germline V gene data show CDR1 as SGHTA and CDR2 as FQGNSA. The V end lost 1 base, the J end lost 1 base, and 8 bases lay between the germline ends. The length of the CDR3 is 14 residues.

The chain employs TRBV7-8 and TRBJ1-5, with 10 bases aligning to TRBD1. Germline-derived CDR1 and CDR2 are SGHVS and FQNEAQ. This CDR3 has 14 residues. J lost 7 bases, V lost 3 bases, and 3 bases had no gene match. CDR3 nucleotides: TGTGCCAGCAGCTTGACAGGGGGCAGACAGCCCCAGCATTTT. This translates into CASSLTGGRQPQHF.

This clone appeared a single time. This sequence joins TRBV30 and TRBJ2-7; D may be TRBD1 (6 bases). V was cut by 3 bases and J by 2 bases, with 11 bases left in between. The length of the CDR3 is 13 residues. Germline-derived CDR1 and CDR2 are GTSNPN and SVGIG (reference sequence). The CDR3 DNA follows: TGTGCCTGGAGCGAACGGACAGCCTACGAGCAGTACTTC. This translates into CAWSERTAYEQYF.

V and J are TRBV19 and TRBJ1-4; D uncertain. The length of the CDR3 is 15 residues. Germline V gene sequence: CDR1 LNHDA, CDR2 SQIVND (reference sequence). V lost 0 bases, J lost 5 bases, and 10 bases lay in between. This CDR3 reads CASSIEGGRNEKLFF. Written as DNA, the CDR3 is TGTGCCAGTAGTATAGAAGGCGGTAGAAATGAAAAACTGTTTTTT.

This sequence joins TRBV18 and TRBJ2-7; 7 nucleotides agree with TRBD2. This CDR3 is 15 amino acids long. Looked up from germline, CDR1 is KGHSH and CDR2 is LQKENI. The junction had 8 bases not matched to a gene; V was cut back by 3 bases and J by 3 bases. The CDR3 region has the DNA TGTGCCAGCTCACCCTCATCGGGAGGTGACTACGAGCAGTACTTC. It specifies CASSPSSGGDYEQYF.

Points on this clone: Given the absence of the conserved phenylalanine or tryptophan at the CDR3 end, a read error is likely. It is unclear where the CDR3 begins or ends on the DNA, so no DNA is shown, and the CDR3 is as TCRdb lists it. V usage is TRBV7-3 and J usage is TRBJ1-4. Germline V CDR1 and CDR2: SGHTA, FQGTGA. The CDR3 length equals 9 residues, ends included. CDR3 sequence: CASSLRTGG.

The chain employs TRBV7-9 and TRBJ1-6, with 8 bases aligning to TRBD1. The CDR3 has 14 residues. V was clipped by 5 bases and J by 8 bases; unmatched bases: 5. The germline gives CDR1 SEHNR, CDR2 FQNEAQ (reference sequence). CDR3 coding DNA: TGTGCCAGCAGCCTGACAGGGGAATATTCACCCCTCCACTTT. Its protein product is CASSLTGEYSPLHF. Full variable domain (rest looked up from reference TRBV7-9 and TRBJ1-6): DTGVSQNPRHKITKRGQNVTFRCDPISEHNRLYWYRQTLGQGPEFLTYFQNEAQLEKSRLLSDRFSAERPKGSFSTLEIQRTEQGDSAMYLCASSLTGEYSPLHFGNGTRLTVT.

The V gene is TRBV11-2, the J gene TRBJ1-4, with 7 bases fitting TRBD1. CDR3 size: 14 residues. Germline V gene lookup returns CDR1 SGHAT and CDR2 FQNNGV. J lost 8 bases, V lost 5 bases, and 8 bases had no gene match. The CDR3 DNA sequence: TGTGCCAGCAGCATGGGCAGGGGGTGGGAAAAACTGTTTTTT. It is translated as CASSMGRGWEKLFF.

The chain uses TRBV30 and TRBJ1-1; D possibly corresponds to TRBD1 (6 bases). This CDR3 contains 10 residues. Trimming removed 4 bases at V and 8 bases at J, with 8 bases between. Germline V gene lookup returns CDR1 GTSNPN and CDR2 SVGIG (reference sequence). CDR3 protein: CAWNRVEAFF. The CDR3 coding sequence is TGTGCCTGGAACAGGGTCGAAGCTTTCTTT.

The J gene is TRBJ1-2, the V gene TRBV27; 7 positions match TRBD1. V was pared by 0 bases and J by 4 bases, with 5 bases of the junction left unmatched. Germline V CDR1 and CDR2: MNHEY, SMNVEV (reference sequence). CDR3 length equals 15 residues. CDR3: CASSLSRTGLYGYTF. DNA for the CDR3: TGTGCCAGCAGTTTATCGAGGACAGGTCTCTATGGCTACACCTTC.

This chain uses TRBV30 with TRBJ1-2; D might be TRBD1 (5 bases). Trimming removed 4 bases at V and 2 bases at J, with 14 bases between. This CDR3 is 14 amino acids long. Germline CDR1 and CDR2: GTSNPN and SVGIG (reference sequence). This chain's CDR3 is CAWMGPVPNYGYTF. CDR3 DNA: TGTGCCTGGATGGGGCCAGTACCCAACTATGGCTACACCTTC.

This chain links TRBV3-1 (or the pseudogene TRBV3-2) with TRBJ1-1; maybe TRBD1 (5 bases). The CDR3 covers 11 residues. Germline CDR1 is LGHDT and CDR2 is YNNKEL (reference sequence). V lost 3 bases to trimming and J lost 12 bases, with 11 bases between them. CDR3 nucleotide sequence: TGTGCCAGCAGCCATCTGACAGTTTCTTTCTTT. It is translated as CASSHLTVSFF.

The chain carries TRBV3-1 (or the pseudogene TRBV3-2) and TRBJ1-2; TRBD1 aligns across 12 bases. V trimming: 2 bases; J trimming: 7 bases; junction bases outside the gene matches: 8. The CDR3 is 16 residues long. CDR1 is LGHDT, CDR2 YNNKEL, per germline (reference sequence). The CDR3 spells CASSQRTGQGALGYTF. The CDR3 DNA follows: TGTGCCAGCAGCCAAAGAACGGGACAGGGGGCGCTTGGCTACACCTTC.

The sample holds a few counts of this clone. This chain connects TRBV7-9 to TRBJ1-1; maybe TRBD1 (6 bases). The CDR3 consists of 14 residues. Germline lookup yields CDR1 SEHNR and CDR2 FQNEAQ (reference sequence). V lost 5 bases and J 3 bases, leaving 13 bases between the germline ends. CDR3 nucleotide sequence: TGTGCCAGCAGCCCACAGGGATTTTACACTGAAGCTTTCTTT. This codes for CASSPQGFYTEAFF.

CDR3 amino acids: CASRAGLTEAFF. The CDR3 nucleotides read TGTGCCAGCAGGGCGGGACTCACTGAAGCTTTCTTT. This sequence joins TRBV2 and TRBJ1-1; weak D call: TRBD1 (5 bases). The CDR3 sequence is 12 residues long. Per germline, CDR1 SNHLY and CDR2 FYNNEI. V lost 6 bases to trimming and J lost 4 bases, with 9 bases between them.

Comment on this clone: Other DNA sequences from this sample encode an identical CDR3 as well. J is TRBJ1-2 and V is TRBV12-3 or TRBV12-4; 7 bases line up with TRBD1. The ends lost 4 bases at V and 8 bases at J; junction bases unmatched: 7. The CDR3 is made up of 13 amino acids. CDR3 nucleotides: TGTGCCAGCAGTTCCGGACAGGCCCACGGCTACACCTTC. Encoded protein: CASSSGQAHGYTF.

This chain uses TRBV7-9 with TRBJ1-6, with a possible D match to TRBD1 (5 bases). The CDR3 totals 14 residues. Looked up from germline, CDR1 is SEHNR and CDR2 is FQNEAQ (reference sequence). V shed 4 bases and J shed 10 bases, with 14 bases lying between them. Here the CDR3 DNA reads TGTGCCAGCAGCTCCTCAGGGTTAAAGTCACCCCTCCACTTT. It translates to CASSSSGLKSPLHF.